This T cell receptor beta chain was documented in a study of cytomegalovirus exposure and HLA in healthy donors. Study summary: A data release that came early held tens of millions of unique TCRs from HLA-typed donors.

The PCR ran on 60 Vbeta and 13 Jbeta primers. Sequencing was performed with immunoSEQ multiplex PCR; in TCRdb, only in-frame clones are kept and a portion is missing. The sample shows 210,000 or so clones, roughly 80% of them seen only once. The source material was PBMCs. The TCR sequence derives from a girl aged 2-10 years in good health and CMV-seronegative.

CDR3 nucleotide sequence: TGTGCCAGCAGTAAACGCCGGGACAGCTACGAGCAGTACTTC. This codes for CASSKRRDSYEQYF. This chain links TRBV6-5 with TRBJ2-7, with 7 bases matching TRBD1. The CDR3 has 14 amino acids. V dropped 5 bases and J dropped 3; count of bases not matched to a gene: 7. Germline lookup yields CDR1 MNHEY and CDR2 SVGAGI.